These T cell receptor beta chains were read from a single sample in a study of shared clonotypes between healthy human individuals. This table comes from immunoSEQ multiplex PCR, and its TCRdb copy is limited to in-frame clones, with some not included. The profile shows around 1.6 million clones, 95% to 99% of them singletons. Sequencing was carried out using naive CD4+ T cells sorted from blood. Receptors originate from a man aged 25-45 years in good health. The CDR3 runs from the conserved cysteine through the conserved F or W. Each record gives: V gene, J gene, D gene, clone size, CDR3 DNA, CDR3 protein. A D gene is named only where the DNA matches it firmly. Some rows have no size entry. The others give once, few or many, or a class for an expanded clone.

TRBV5-4	TRBJ2-3	.	.	TGTGCCAGCACCCAAATGGGGGATACGCAGTATTTT	CASTQMGDTQYF
TRBV6-4	TRBJ2-2	TRBD1	.	TGTGCCAGCAGTGCCAGGGGGCTTGCAGCCGGGGAGCTGTTTTTT	CASSARGLAAGELFF
TRBV10-1	TRBJ1-1	.	.	TGCGCCAGCAGTGCGGCGACAGGATTTAGCACTGAAGCTTTCTTT	CASSAATGFSTEAFF
TRBV28	TRBJ1-2	.	.	TGTGCCAGCAGTGCCTCCAGGGTTCATAACTATGGCTACACCTTC	CASSASRVHNYGYTF
TRBV18	TRBJ1-5	.	once	TGTGCCAGCTCACCACCGGGGGTTTATCAGCCCCAGCATTTT	CASSPPGVYQPQHF
TRBV6-5	TRBJ1-3	.	.	TGTGCCAGCATGCCCGAACCGAGCTCTGGAAACACCATATATTTT	CASMPEPSSGNTIYF
TRBV12-5	TRBJ2-1	.	.	TGTGCTAGTGGAGAAGGGACCCCAAATGAGCAGTTCTTC	CASGEGTPNEQFF
TRBV5-1	TRBJ1-4	TRBD1	once	TGCGCCAGCAGCTTGGCAGGGGGGCTTGCAGGATCTAATGAAAAACTGTTTTTT	CASSLAGGLAGSNEKLFF
TRBV7-8	TRBJ2-5	TRBD2	once	TGTGCCAGCAGCTTGACTAGCGGGAGGTCCCTAGAGACCCAGTACTTC	CASSLTSGRSLETQYF
TRBV2	TRBJ1-5	TRBD1	.	TGTGCCAGCAGTGAAGCGCGCTCAGGGGGATTACAGCCCCAGCATTTT	CASSEARSGGLQPQHF
TRBV28	TRBJ2-7	.	.	TGTGCCAGCAGTTGGTCCCGGGGCAGGGGCCATGAGCAGTACTTC	CASSWSRGRGHEQYF
TRBV14	TRBJ2-7	.	.	TGTGCCAGCAGCCAACATAGTGCTTTGGGCGAGCAGTACTTC	CASSQHSALGEQYF
TRBV7-9	TRBJ2-1	TRBD2	once	TGTGCCAGCAGCCCCCTGGGCGGGAGGGGAAATGAGCAGTTCTTC	CASSPLGGRGNEQFF
TRBV7-9	TRBJ1-1	.	.	TGTGCCAGCAGCCCGCAGGGGATGGTGGAAGCTTTCTTT	CASSPQGMVEAFF
TRBV15	TRBJ2-7	TRBD2	.	TGTGCCACCCGAGGTGGGGGACTAGCTTACGAGCAGTACTTC	CATRGGGLAYEQYF
TRBV9	TRBJ2-1	TRBD1	.	TGTGCCAGCAGCGTAAAAACCGGGACAGGGCTGAACAATGAGCAGTTCTTC	CASSVKTGTGLNNEQFF
TRBV2	TRBJ2-5	.	.	TGTGCCAGCAGTGGAGGGGTTCGAGAGACCCAGTACTTC	CASSGGVRETQYF
TRBV7-9	TRBJ1-4	TRBD1	.	TGTGCCAGCAGCTTAGGGGACAGGGCGGATGAAAAACTGTTTTTT	CASSLGDRADEKLFF
TRBV19	TRBJ2-1	.	.	TGTGCCAGTAGCGGGCGGAGCAATGAGCAGTTCTTC	CASSGRSNEQFF
TRBV5-1	TRBJ2-5	TRBD2	.	TGCGCCAGCAGCTGGGGGACTAGCGGGGGACAAGAGACCCAGTACTTC	CASSWGTSGGQETQYF
TRBV5-1	TRBJ2-7	.	.	TGCGCCAGCAGCCAAGACAGGTACGAGCAGTACTTC	CASSQDRYEQYF
TRBV18	TRBJ1-3	.	.	TGTGCCAGCTCACCACCAGTCTCTGGAAACACCATATATTTT	CASSPPVSGNTIYF
TRBV29-1	TRBJ2-2	.	.	TGCAGCGTTCTAAACACCTACACCGGGGAGCTGTTTTTT	CSVLNTYTGELFF
TRBV7-6	TRBJ2-1	.	.	TGTGCCAGCAGCGAAACAGGGAGGGCGTCCTACAATGAGCAGTTCTTC	CASSETGRASYNEQFF
TRBV7-2	TRBJ2-3	.	.	TGTGCCAGCAGCCCTGGCGGAGTGACAGATACGCAGTATTTT	CASSPGGVTDTQYF
TRBV2	TRBJ2-7	.	.	TGTGCCAGCAGTGGAGGTGCGGGGAGACCCTACGAGCAGTACTTC	CASSGGAGRPYEQYF
TRBV7-8	TRBJ2-2	TRBD2	.	TGTGCCAGCAGCCCTGGCCTAGCGGGAACCGGGGAGCTGTTTTTT	CASSPGLAGTGELFF
TRBV7-2	TRBJ2-2	.	few	TGTGCCAGCAGCCTAGGACAGACCGGGGAGCTGTTTTTT	CASSLGQTGELFF
TRBV5-1	TRBJ2-2	TRBD2	.	TGCGCCAGCAGCTGGGAGGGAGGTGCCACCGGGGAGCTGTTTTTT	CASSWEGGATGELFF
TRBV6-1	TRBJ2-7	TRBD1	.	TGTGCCAGCAGTGGGACCCAACCGGGACAGGAGTGGGGACCGGTGTACGAGCAGTACTTC	CASSGTQPGQEWGPVYEQYF
TRBV5-6	TRBJ2-1	.	.	TGTGCCAGCAGCCCAAGGGGGACACTGGACCGGGGTGAGCAGTTCTTC	CASSPRGTLDRGEQFF
TRBV5-4	TRBJ2-3	.	once	TGTGCCAGCAGCTTGGCCAAAACAGATACGCAGTATTTT	CASSLAKTDTQYF